This T cell receptor beta chain appears in the sequencing data of a study of cytomegalovirus exposure and HLA in healthy donors. Germline V gene sequence: CDR1 SGHNT, CDR2 YYREEE (reference sequence). The CDR3 is made up of 16 amino acids. J lost 5 bases, V lost 0 bases, and 4 bases had no gene match. The method was immunoSEQ multiplex PCR; TCRdb's version includes in-frame clones alone and lacks a portion of them. This table has hundreds of thousands of clones, just over 85% appearing once. Sequencing was done on a sample of PBMCs. This chain uses TRBV5-4 with TRBJ2-3; 12 nucleotides align to TRBD2. This clonotype was sampled from a woman between 18 and 30 years old in good health and CMV-seronegative. The CDR3 DNA sequence: TGTGCCAGCAGCTTGGAACTAGCGGGGGGCCAAGATACGCAGTATTTT. It is translated as CASSLELAGGQDTQYF.